This T cell receptor beta chain was retrieved from a study of OX40 agonist ivuxolimab in advanced cancers. In terms of the full investigation: Ivuxolimab was a fully human IgG2 agonistic monoclonal antibody targeting the costimulatory receptor OX40 (CD134). Intravenous ivuxolimab was administered to patients every 2 weeks at six dose levels: 0.01, 0.1, 0.3, 1.5, 3 and 10 mg/kg. Of the approximately 50 dose-escalation patients, hepatocellular carcinoma was present in approximately 20, melanoma in around 15, renal cell carcinoma in 9 and head and neck cancer in 9. In the dose-escalation cohort, nearly 85% of patients were male, and the mean age was 60 years with a range of about 20 to 79. Prior anti-PD-1, anti-PD-L1 or anti-CTLA-4 therapy was permitted, and approximately 42% of dose-escalation patients had received checkpoint inhibitors. Partial responses were achieved by three dose-escalation patients, of whom one had hepatocellular carcinoma and two had cutaneous melanoma. The purpose of peripheral TCRbeta sequencing was to test whether ivuxolimab changed TCR sequence diversity and led to clonal T-cell expansion. The paper covers the monotherapy dose-escalation part of the phase I ivuxolimab trial, which included N = 52 patients. The research as a whole found: The antigen specificity of the peripheral T cells that underwent clonal expansion was not determined. After ivuxolimab, expanded clones were on average more numerous among CD8+ T cells than among CD4+ T cells. In partial responders in the 0.1-3.0 mg/kg groups, normalized peripheral clonal expansion was found to be among the lowest, especially among CD8+ T cells. Low levels of normalized T-cell clonal expansion were also shown by some nonresponding patients. At doses of 0.1 to 3.0 mg/kg, clonal expansion of both CD4+ and CD8+ blood T cells was observed from baseline to week 6.

Patients with a history of autoimmune disease or receiving systemic immunosuppression were excluded from the trial. In every dose cohort, peripheral blood was drawn for TCR sequencing at baseline, cycle 4 day 1, and cycle 7 day 1. The samples were taken from a phase I, first-in-human, multicenter, open-label dose-escalation trial of ivuxolimab. Adults with locally advanced or metastatic head and neck squamous cell, hepatocellular, melanoma or renal cell carcinoma were enrolled in the trial. Before TCR sequencing, CD4+ and CD8+ T cells were separately sorted from peripheral blood. As for this clone: Its binding antigen is unknown. No base-level quality is on record; no much larger clone is a single base apart.

For sequencing of the TCRbeta CDR3 region, genomic DNA was extracted from the sorted cells. The immunoSEQ Assay was used for sequencing of TCRbeta CDR3 regions. TCRdb took this table from immuneACCESS and kept in-frame rearrangements with V and J called. Such tables lack part of the clones; where checked against another copy, unresolved V genes explain under half of the gap, and the rest is unexplained. This sample gives about 40,000 clones in total; 70% to 90% of them show up just once. The top ten hold 23% of the sample. The source material was CD4+ or CD8+ T cells sorted from blood, sampled in a trial of the OX40 agonist ivuxolimab. This TCR came from an adult with an advanced solid tumor such as melanoma, head and neck, liver or kidney cancer.

The CDR3 has the sequence CASSLWEGAGGYTF. Here is the DNA: TGTGCCAGCAGTTTATGGGAGGGGGCGGGAGGCTACACCTTC. The V gene is TRBV27 and the J gene is TRBJ1-2; 7 central nucleotides agree with TRBD1. CDR1 and CDR2, per the germline V gene (reference sequence), are MNHEY and SMNVEV. V ends up 1 base short and J 8 bases short, with an unmatched junction base count of 7. The CDR3 starts with the cysteine, ends with the phenylalanine, and has 14 residues. Just CDR3 DNA is preserved here, 42 bases in frame from base 1.